This T cell receptor beta chain was sequenced during a study of response to subunit inactivated influenza vaccine. Study-wide results and limits: That few new T cells are recruited by each seasonal influenza vaccination was the authors' suggestion.

This clonotype appeared a few times. The antigen is undetermined. This CDR3 has 13 amino acids. Germline CDR1 reads LNHDA; CDR2 reads SQIVND (reference sequence). Trimming left V 5 bases short and J 3 bases short, with 8 bases between. From the RT-PCR reads, TCRdb called clonotypes with MiXCR, one entry per CDR3 protein. The table lists about 800,000 distinct CDR3 sequences, about 20% of them singletons. This TCR was recovered from a man in his forties or fifties who received an inactivated influenza vaccine. This sample comprised PBMCs from blood, obtained roughly 5 days after vaccination. The V gene is TRBV19, the J gene TRBJ2-1; D is unresolved. CDR3 coding DNA: TGTGCCAGTAGTTCGTCTTACTACAATGAGCAGTTCTTC. Residues: CASSSSYYNEQFF.